This T cell receptor (beta chain) was documented in a study of Tregs in tolerant kidney transplant recipients. Profiled with immunoSEQ multiplex PCR; TCRdb holds only in-frame clones, not every one. In the table there are about 240,000 clones, approximately 84% of which are singletons. Overall study results and limits: No direct test of biological reproducibility was done here. Expanding Tregs on activated donor B cells appeared to best identify donor-specific TCRbeta clones. Few patients were studied, so findings need validation in larger groups.

Turning to this clone: Its antigen is still unknown.

J lost 4 bases, V lost 4 bases, and 9 bases had no gene match. The CDR3 is 16 residues long. Germline lookup yields CDR1 MNHEY and CDR2 SVGAGI. CD4+CD25+CD127- Tregs, CD4+CD25- non-Tregs, CD4 and CD8 cells were sorted. The receptor was derived from a human donor in good health. Sequencing was performed on CD4+ T cells from blood. The chain uses TRBV6-5 and TRBJ2-3, with 9 bases aligning to TRBD2. The CDR3, as DNA: TGTGCCAGCAGTTTTCCAGCGGGGGGCGTGGCAGATACGCAGTATTTT. Residues: CASSFPAGGVADTQYF.